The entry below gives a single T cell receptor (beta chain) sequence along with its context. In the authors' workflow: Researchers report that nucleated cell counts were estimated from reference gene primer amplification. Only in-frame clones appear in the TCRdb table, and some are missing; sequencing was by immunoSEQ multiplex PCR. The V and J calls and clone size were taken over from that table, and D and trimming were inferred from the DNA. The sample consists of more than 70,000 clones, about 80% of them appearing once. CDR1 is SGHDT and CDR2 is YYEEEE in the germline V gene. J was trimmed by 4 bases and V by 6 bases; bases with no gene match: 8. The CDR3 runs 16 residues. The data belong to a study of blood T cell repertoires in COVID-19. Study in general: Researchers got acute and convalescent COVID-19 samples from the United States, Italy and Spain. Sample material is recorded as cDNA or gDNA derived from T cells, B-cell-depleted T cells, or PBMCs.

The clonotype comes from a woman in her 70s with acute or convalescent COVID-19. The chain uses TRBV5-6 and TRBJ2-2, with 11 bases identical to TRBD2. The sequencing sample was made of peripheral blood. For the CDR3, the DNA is TGTGCCAGCAATATAGCGGGAGGGCCGGCCACCGGGGAGCTGTTTTTT. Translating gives CASNIAGGPATGELFF.